The next 27 T cell receptor beta chains were all read from a single sample in a study of blood T cell repertoires in COVID-19. TCRdb's table, derived via immunoSEQ multiplex PCR, lists solely in-frame clones and lacks some. The repertoire holds 75,000 to 90,000 clones, with 86% as singletons. Specimen: peripheral blood. These receptors came from a man in his forties or fifties with active or convalescent COVID-19.

The rearrangement links TRBV28 to TRBJ1-4; TRBD1 might be the D (6 bases). This CDR3 has 15 amino acids. Germline CDR1 is MDHEN and CDR2 is SYDVKM. Trimming shortened V by 2 bases and J by 3 bases, and 10 bases separated the two germline ends. CDR3 in amino acids: CASSLQGLANEKLFF. The CDR3 DNA follows: TGTGCCAGCAGTTTACAGGGGTTGGCTAATGAAAAACTGTTTTTT.

CDR3 protein: CASSQDQLAGGQNIQYF. DNA of the CDR3: TGCGCCAGCAGCCAAGATCAACTAGCGGGGGGACAAAACATTCAGTACTTC. The chain recombines TRBV4-1 with TRBJ2-4; TRBD2 aligns across 12 bases. After removal of 0 bases from V and 5 bases from J, the junction contained 5 bases not matched to a gene. This CDR3 comprises 17 residues. Per the germline V gene, CDR1 is MGHRA and CDR2 is YSYEKL.

The chain employs TRBV6-5 and TRBJ1-4; 7 nucleotides line up with TRBD1. The CDR3 is 14 residues long. The trim removed 2 bases at V and 8 bases at J, leaving 5 bases unmatched. Germline V lookup: CDR1 MNHEY, CDR2 SVGAGI. CDR3 protein: CASSYNRGVEKLFF. The CDR3 nucleotides are TGTGCCAGCAGTTACAACAGGGGCGTGGAAAAACTGTTTTTT.

This chain uses TRBV2 with TRBJ2-2; weak D call: TRBD2 (5 bases). Trimming stripped 2 bases from V and 8 bases from J, with 9 bases between. Germline V gives CDR1 SNHLY, CDR2 FYNNEI. The CDR3 totals 13 residues. CDR3: CASSELEEGELFF. The CDR3 DNA follows: TGTGCCAGCAGTGAACTGGAGGAAGGGGAGCTGTTTTTT.

This rearrangement joins TRBV7-9 to TRBJ2-1; 9 bases are a match to TRBD2. Germline V gene sequence: CDR1 SEHNR, CDR2 FQNEAQ (reference sequence). V lost 1 base, J lost 6 bases, and 4 bases stayed unmatched. This CDR3 is 15 amino acids long. CDR3 nucleotide sequence: TGTGCCAGCAGCTTAGGTGCGGGGGGGCTCAATGAGCAGTTCTTC. Translated, it gives CASSLGAGGLNEQFF.

J is TRBJ2-1 and V is TRBV6-2 or TRBV6-3, with 9 positions matching TRBD1. This CDR3 is 16 amino acids long. Germline trimming cut 4 bases from V and 4 bases from J; bases unmatched to any gene: 8. CDR1 is MNHEY and CDR2 is SVGEGT in the germline V gene. CDR3 in DNA: TGTGCCAGCAGTTTTGCGGGACAGGGCCTTTACAATGAGCAGTTCTTC. Encoded protein: CASSFAGQGLYNEQFF.

This clone was found once. The V call is TRBV5-6, the J call TRBJ2-7; the D is unclear. The germline V gene has CDR1 SGHDT and CDR2 YYEEEE. This CDR3 spans 12 amino acids. The germline V and J ends were trimmed by 0 bases and 4 bases, with 5 bases remaining between them. The CDR3 spells CASSLGGYEQYF. The CDR3 nucleotides read TGTGCCAGCAGCTTGGGCGGTTACGAGCAGTACTTC.

In its sample, this clone was seen once. This chain links TRBV6-2 or TRBV6-3 with TRBJ1-5; no firm D call. Looked up from germline, CDR1 is MNHEY and CDR2 is SVGEGT. The CDR3 loop spans 15 amino acids. Trimming took off 0 bases at V and 3 bases at J, with 9 bases between the two ends. CDR3 coding DNA: TGTGCCAGCAGTTACTCAGGGAGCAACAATCAGCCCCAGCATTTT. Its translation: CASSYSGSNNQPQHF.

In its sample, this clone was seen a few times. The rearrangement uses TRBV20-1 and TRBJ2-3; 8 bases are a match to TRBD1. Germline CDR1 DFQATT, CDR2 SNEGSKA (reference sequence). V trimming: 3 bases; J trimming: 4 bases; junction bases outside the gene matches: 3. The CDR3 totals 13 residues. Here the CDR3 reads CSASKTGADTQYF. The DNA for the CDR3 is TGCAGTGCTAGTAAGACAGGGGCAGATACGCAGTATTTT.

The chain carries TRBV28 and TRBJ2-2; 8 nucleotides match TRBD2. V dropped 4 bases and J dropped 1; count of bases not matched to a gene: 8. Germline V CDR1 and CDR2: MDHEN, SYDVKM. This CDR3 region has 17 residues. Here the CDR3 DNA reads TGTGCCAGCAGTTCACTAAAGCGGGGGAGGAACACCGGGGAGCTGTTTTTT. The encoded protein is CASSSLKRGRNTGELFF.

This chain links TRBV2 with TRBJ1-4; perhaps TRBD1 as D (5 bases). CDR3 length equals 15 residues. The V gene lost 4 bases and the J gene lost 7 bases, with 16 bases spanning the gap. Germline V lookup: CDR1 SNHLY, CDR2 FYNNEI. The CDR3 DNA follows: TGTGCCAGCAGTGGGGACTCGGGGGAAGTTGAAAAACTGTTTTTT. As protein: CASSGDSGEVEKLFF.

V and J are TRBV24-1 and TRBJ1-4, with 7 bases lining up with TRBD1. CDR1 KGHDR and CDR2 SFDVKD come from the germline V gene. The CDR3 runs 15 residues. The V segment lost 1 base and the J segment 5 bases; nucleotides outside the gene matches: 3. The CDR3 coding sequence is TGTGCCACCAGTGATTTTGAAGGGGGCAATGAAAAACTGTTTTTT. This encodes CATSDFEGGNEKLFF.

This chain joins TRBV12-3 or TRBV12-4 and TRBJ2-1; TRBD1 aligns across 7 bases. Losses at the gene ends were 5 bases for V and 4 bases for J; bases not matched to a gene: 2. The CDR3 extends over 13 amino acids. CDR3 amino acids: CASSPTGYNEQFF. The CDR3, as DNA: TGTGCCAGCAGTCCGACAGGGTACAATGAGCAGTTCTTC.

This sequence joins TRBV30 and TRBJ1-2, with 8 bases identical to TRBD1. V dropped 2 bases and J dropped 4; count of bases not matched to a gene: 6. CDR3 length equals 14 residues. CDR1 GTSNPN and CDR2 SVGIG come from the germline V gene (reference sequence). The CDR3 here is CAWSFGQGGYGYTF. Here the CDR3 DNA reads TGTGCCTGGAGTTTCGGACAGGGCGGCTATGGCTACACCTTC. The whole variable domain, filled in from reference TRBV30 and TRBJ1-2, reads SQTIHQWPATLVQPVGSPLSLECTVEGTSNPNLYWYRQAAGRGLQLLFYSVGIGQISSEVPQNLSASRPQDRQFILSSKKLLLSDSGFYLCAWSFGQGGYGYTFGSGTRLTVV.

V gene TRBV28 combines with J gene TRBJ1-5; D may be TRBD1 (5 bases). V lost 2 bases to trimming and J lost 5 bases, with 13 bases between them. This CDR3 has 15 amino acids. CDR1 MDHEN and CDR2 SYDVKM come from the germline V gene. The CDR3 region is CASSLTVGGYQPQHF. CDR3 DNA: TGTGCCAGCAGTTTAACGGTGGGGGGGTATCAGCCCCAGCATTTT.

V usage is TRBV28 and J usage is TRBJ2-7, with 9 bases aligning to TRBD1. The CDR3 sequence is 15 residues long. V lost 2 bases to trimming and J lost 6 bases; unmatched junction nucleotides: 8. The germline V gene has CDR1 MDHEN and CDR2 SYDVKM. DNA of the CDR3: TGTGCCAGCAGTTTAGCGGGACAGGGAAGGAGCGAGCAGTACTTC. This codes for CASSLAGQGRSEQYF. The variable domain in full, completed from reference TRBV28 and TRBJ2-7, reads DVKVTQSSRYLVKRTGEKVFLECVQDMDHENMFWYRQDPGLGLRLIYFSYDVKMKEKGDIPEGYSVSREKKERFSLILESASTNQTSMYLCASSLAGQGRSEQYFGPGTRLTVT.

The gene calls are TRBV5-4 and TRBJ2-2; TRBD1 is a possible D gene (6 bases). Germline values: CDR1 SGHNT, CDR2 YYREEE (reference sequence). This CDR3 comprises 15 residues. Trimming removed 3 bases from V and 5 bases from J, with 14 bases in between. CDR3 residues: CASSWTDSQTGELFF. In DNA, the CDR3 is TGTGCCAGCAGCTGGACGGACAGTCAAACCGGGGAGCTGTTTTTT.

This chain connects TRBV6-5 to TRBJ1-4; D uncertain. CDR3 length equals 14 residues. Trimming removed 6 bases at V and 0 bases at J, with 8 bases between. CDR1 is MNHEY and CDR2 is SVGAGI in the germline V gene. The CDR3 reads CASRRIATNEKLFF. The DNA for the CDR3 is TGTGCCAGCAGGCGCATAGCAACTAATGAAAAACTGTTTTTT.

The V call is TRBV24-1, the J call TRBJ2-1, with D uncertain. CDR3 length: 13 residues. V lost 2 bases and J 7 bases, leaving 8 bases between the germline ends. Per the germline V gene, CDR1 is KGHDR and CDR2 is SFDVKD. CDR3 residues: CATSDSWLNEQFF. For the CDR3, the DNA is TGTGCCACCAGTGATTCGTGGCTGAATGAGCAGTTCTTC.

This chain connects TRBV19 to TRBJ2-5, with D perhaps TRBD2 (6 bases). The CDR3 sequence is 13 residues long. Germline assignment: CDR1 LNHDA and CDR2 SQIVND (reference sequence). Trimming took 6 bases from V and 5 from J, leaving 13 bases between them. CDR3 bases: TGTGCCAGTAGCGGCGGGGTGATGGAGACCCAGTACTTC. This translates into CASSGGVMETQYF.

The rearrangement links TRBV5-1 to TRBJ2-2, with 10 bases lining up with TRBD1. With V trimmed by 9 bases and J by 2 bases, 10 bases remained unmatched. Germline CDR1 SGHRS, CDR2 YFSETQ. CDR3 length equals 16 residues. Here the CDR3 reads CATRQGAGINTGELFF. CDR3 nucleotides: TGCGCCACCCGACAGGGGGCGGGAATAAACACCGGGGAGCTGTTTTTT. Full variable domain (rest looked up from reference TRBV5-1 and TRBJ2-2): KAGVTQTPRYLIKTRGQQVTLSCSPISGHRSVSWYQQTPGQGLQFLFEYFSETQRNKGNFPGRFSGRQFSNSRSEMNVSTLELGDSALYLCATRQGAGINTGELFFGEGSRLTVL.

The chain uses TRBV5-1 and TRBJ2-1; no definite D call. V was cut by 1 base and J by 9 bases, with 11 bases left in between. The CDR3 is made up of 13 amino acids. Germline V gene data show CDR1 as SGHRS and CDR2 as YFSETQ. The CDR3 here is CASSLYTGGEQFF. CDR3 nucleotides: TGCGCCAGCAGCTTGTATACGGGTGGTGAGCAGTTCTTC.

The chain links TRBV18 to TRBJ2-5; D possibly corresponds to TRBD1 (5 bases). Germline V gives CDR1 KGHSH, CDR2 LQKENI. The CDR3 contains 12 residues. Trimming stripped 1 base from V and 5 bases from J, with 5 bases between. The CDR3 here is CASSPRGETQYF. CDR3 nucleotide sequence: TGTGCCAGCTCACCACGGGGCGAGACCCAGTACTTC.

This rearrangement joins TRBV24-1 to TRBJ2-5; 14 positions agree with TRBD2. Trimming took 4 bases from V and 5 from J; bases not matched to a gene: 11. The CDR3 length is 18 residues. Per the germline V gene, CDR1 is KGHDR and CDR2 is SFDVKD. CDR3 in DNA: TGTGCCACCAGTGACCCAGGACTAGCGGGGGGACATACGGAGACCCAGTACTTC. Its translation is CATSDPGLAGGHTETQYF.

This clone was detected a few times. This specimen includes other DNA sequences encoding the same CDR3. The V call is TRBV20-1, the J call TRBJ2-7; D not certain. The CDR3 extends over 11 amino acids. Looked up from germline, CDR1 is DFQATT and CDR2 is SNEGSKA (reference sequence). Trimming removed 3 bases from V and 5 bases from J, with 8 bases in between. The CDR3 spells CSASSGHEQYF. DNA of the CDR3: TGCAGTGCTAGTTCTGGCCACGAGCAGTACTTC.

The chain has TRBV19 and TRBJ2-7; TRBD1 agrees at 9 bases. Germline trimming cut 7 bases from V and 0 bases from J; bases unmatched to any gene: 7. CDR1 and CDR2 from the germline V gene are LNHDA and SQIVND (reference sequence). The CDR3 spans 15 residues. The DNA of the CDR3 is TGTGCCAGTACCACGGGGACAGGGAGCTCCTACGAGCAGTACTTC. It yields the protein CASTTGTGSSYEQYF.

The V and J genes are TRBV27 and TRBJ1-4, with D perhaps TRBD1 (6 bases). The V end lost 4 bases, the J end lost 5 bases, and 8 bases lay between the germline ends. The CDR3 is 13 amino acids. Germline CDR1 reads MNHEY; CDR2 reads SMNVEV (reference sequence). The CDR3 reads CASSWTANEKLFF. The CDR3 DNA is TGTGCCAGCAGTTGGACAGCAAATGAAAAACTGTTTTTT.